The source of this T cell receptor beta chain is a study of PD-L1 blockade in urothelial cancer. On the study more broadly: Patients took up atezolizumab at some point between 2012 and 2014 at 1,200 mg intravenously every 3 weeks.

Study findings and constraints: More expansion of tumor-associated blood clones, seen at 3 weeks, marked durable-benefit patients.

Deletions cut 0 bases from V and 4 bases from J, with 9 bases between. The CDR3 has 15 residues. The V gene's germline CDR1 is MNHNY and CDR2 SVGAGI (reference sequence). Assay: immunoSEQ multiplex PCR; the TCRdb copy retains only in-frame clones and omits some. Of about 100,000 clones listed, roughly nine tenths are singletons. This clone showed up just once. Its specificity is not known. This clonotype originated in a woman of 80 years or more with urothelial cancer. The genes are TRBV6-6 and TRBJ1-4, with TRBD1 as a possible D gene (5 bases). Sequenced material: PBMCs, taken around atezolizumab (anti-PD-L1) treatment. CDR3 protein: CASSYSGGNNEKLFF. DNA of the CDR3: TGTGCCAGCAGTTACTCGGGGGGGAATAATGAAAAACTGTTTTTT.